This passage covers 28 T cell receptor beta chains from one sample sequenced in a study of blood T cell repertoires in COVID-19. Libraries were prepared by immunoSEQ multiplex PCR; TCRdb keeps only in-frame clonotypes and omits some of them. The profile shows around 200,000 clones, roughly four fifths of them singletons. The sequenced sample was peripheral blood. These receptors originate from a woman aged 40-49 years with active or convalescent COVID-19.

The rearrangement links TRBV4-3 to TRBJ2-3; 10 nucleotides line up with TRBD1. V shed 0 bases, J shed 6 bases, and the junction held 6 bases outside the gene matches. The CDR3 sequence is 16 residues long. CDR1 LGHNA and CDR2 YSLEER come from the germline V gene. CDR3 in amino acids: CASSQEGQGIFDTQYF. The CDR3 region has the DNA TGCGCCAGCAGCCAAGAGGGACAGGGGATTTTCGATACGCAGTATTTT.

The CDR3 DNA follows: TGTGCCAGCAGTTTCGCACTACCCTACGAGCAGTACTTC. This gives the protein CASSFALPYEQYF. The V gene is TRBV28, the J gene TRBJ2-7; D not certain. This CDR3 has 13 amino acids. Germline CDR1 MDHEN, CDR2 SYDVKM. Between the trimmed V and J ends, which lost 3 bases and 2 bases, there was a span of 8 bases. Drawing the rest from reference TRBV28 and TRBJ2-7, the complete variable domain is DVKVTQSSRYLVKRTGEKVFLECVQDMDHENMFWYRQDPGLGLRLIYFSYDVKMKEKGDIPEGYSVSREKKERFSLILESASTNQTSMYLCASSFALPYEQYFGPGTRLTVT.

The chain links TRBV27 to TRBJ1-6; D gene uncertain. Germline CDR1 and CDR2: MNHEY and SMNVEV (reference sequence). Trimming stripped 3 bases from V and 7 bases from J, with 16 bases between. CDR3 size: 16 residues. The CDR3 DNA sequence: TGTGCCAGCAGTTTCCTAGGAAAATCGTTAAATTCACCCCTCCACTTT. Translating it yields CASSFLGKSLNSPLHF.

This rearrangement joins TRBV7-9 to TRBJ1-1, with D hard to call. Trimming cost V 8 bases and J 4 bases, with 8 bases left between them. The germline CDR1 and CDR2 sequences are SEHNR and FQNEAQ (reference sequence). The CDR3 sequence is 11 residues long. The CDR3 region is CASEESTEAFF. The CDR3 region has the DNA TGTGCCAGCGAGGAGTCCACTGAAGCTTTCTTT.

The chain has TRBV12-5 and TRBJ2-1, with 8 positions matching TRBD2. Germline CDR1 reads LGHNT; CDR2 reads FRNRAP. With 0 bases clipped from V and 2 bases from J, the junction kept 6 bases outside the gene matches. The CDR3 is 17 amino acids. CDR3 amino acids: CASGLVVGGRPYNEQFF. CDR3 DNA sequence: TGTGCTAGTGGTTTGGTAGTCGGCGGGAGGCCCTACAATGAGCAGTTCTTC.

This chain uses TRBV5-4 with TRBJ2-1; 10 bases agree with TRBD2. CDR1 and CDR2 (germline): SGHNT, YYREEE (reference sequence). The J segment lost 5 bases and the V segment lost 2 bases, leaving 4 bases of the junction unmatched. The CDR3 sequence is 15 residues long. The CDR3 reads CASSLAGGPDNEQFF. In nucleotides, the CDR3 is TGTGCCAGCAGCTTAGCGGGAGGGCCGGACAATGAGCAGTTCTTC.

CDR3 loop: CASSIGLAGDYEQYF. The CDR3 DNA follows: TGTGCCAGTAGTATAGGTCTAGCGGGAGATTACGAGCAGTACTTC. This rearrangement joins TRBV19 to TRBJ2-7, with 10 bases aligning to TRBD2. The CDR3 spans 15 residues. Germline V gene sequence: CDR1 LNHDA, CDR2 SQIVND (reference sequence). Trimming removed 1 base from V and 4 bases from J; junction bases left unmatched: 4.

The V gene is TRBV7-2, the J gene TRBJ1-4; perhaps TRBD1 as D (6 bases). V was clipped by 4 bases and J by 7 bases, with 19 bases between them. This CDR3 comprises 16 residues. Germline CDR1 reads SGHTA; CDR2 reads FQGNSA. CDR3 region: CASSSRGGGRGEKLFF. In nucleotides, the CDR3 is TGTGCCAGCAGCTCCAGAGGCGGGGGGCGGGGTGAAAAACTGTTTTTT.

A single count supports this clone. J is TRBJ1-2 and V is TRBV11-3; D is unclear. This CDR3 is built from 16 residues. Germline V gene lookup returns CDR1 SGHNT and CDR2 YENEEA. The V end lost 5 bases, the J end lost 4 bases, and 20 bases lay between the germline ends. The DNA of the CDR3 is TGTGCCAGCAGCCCACGATTGAGGAGGGCGCCCTATGGCTACACCTTC. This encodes CASSPRLRRAPYGYTF.

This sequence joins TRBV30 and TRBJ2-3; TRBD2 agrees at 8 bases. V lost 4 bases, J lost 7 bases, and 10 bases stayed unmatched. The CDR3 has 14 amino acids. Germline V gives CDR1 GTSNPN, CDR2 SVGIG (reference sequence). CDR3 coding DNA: TGTGCCTGGAACTTCGGGGGGGTTATGAATACGCAGTATTTT. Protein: CAWNFGGVMNTQYF.

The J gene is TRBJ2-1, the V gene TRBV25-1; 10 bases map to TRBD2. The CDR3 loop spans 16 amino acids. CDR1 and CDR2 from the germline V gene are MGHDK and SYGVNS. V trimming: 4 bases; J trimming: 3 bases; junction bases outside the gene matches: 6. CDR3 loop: CASSASSGGYYNEQFF. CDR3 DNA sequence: TGTGCCAGCAGTGCCTCTAGCGGGGGCTACTACAATGAGCAGTTCTTC.

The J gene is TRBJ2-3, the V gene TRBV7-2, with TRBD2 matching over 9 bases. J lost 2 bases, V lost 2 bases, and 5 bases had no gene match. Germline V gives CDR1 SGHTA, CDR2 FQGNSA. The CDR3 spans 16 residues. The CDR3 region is CASSLSSSGATDTQYF. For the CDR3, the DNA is TGTGCCAGCAGCTTATCATCTAGCGGGGCCACAGATACGCAGTATTTT. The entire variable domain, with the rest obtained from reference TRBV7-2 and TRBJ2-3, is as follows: GAGVSQSPSNKVTEKGKDVELRCDPISGHTALYWYRQSLGQGLEFLIYFQGNSAPDKSGLPSDRFSAERTGGSVSTLTIQRTQQEDSAVYLCASSLSSSGATDTQYFGPGTRLTVL.

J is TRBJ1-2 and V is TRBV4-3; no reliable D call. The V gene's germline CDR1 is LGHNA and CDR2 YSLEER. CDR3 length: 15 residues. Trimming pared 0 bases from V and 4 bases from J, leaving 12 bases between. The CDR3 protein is CASSQEPAGIYGYTF. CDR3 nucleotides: TGCGCCAGCAGCCAAGAGCCCGCAGGCATCTATGGCTACACCTTC.

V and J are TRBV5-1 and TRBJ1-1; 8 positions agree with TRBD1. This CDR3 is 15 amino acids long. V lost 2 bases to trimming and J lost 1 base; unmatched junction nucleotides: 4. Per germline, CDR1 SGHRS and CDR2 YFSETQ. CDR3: CASSLTGGQNTEAFF. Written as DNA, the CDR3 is TGCGCCAGCAGCTTAACAGGGGGTCAGAACACTGAAGCTTTCTTT.

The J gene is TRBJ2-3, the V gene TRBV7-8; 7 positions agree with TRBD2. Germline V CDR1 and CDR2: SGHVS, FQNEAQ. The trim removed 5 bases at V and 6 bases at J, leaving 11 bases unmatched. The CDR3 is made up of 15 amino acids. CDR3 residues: CASSGLSGTRDTQYF. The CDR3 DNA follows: TGTGCCAGCAGCGGCCTAAGCGGGACGAGGGATACGCAGTATTTT.

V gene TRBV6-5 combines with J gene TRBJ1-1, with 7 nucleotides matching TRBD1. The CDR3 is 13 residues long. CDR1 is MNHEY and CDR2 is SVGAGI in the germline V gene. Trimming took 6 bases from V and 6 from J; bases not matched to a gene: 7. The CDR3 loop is CASSFTGTAEAFF. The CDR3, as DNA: TGTGCCAGCAGCTTTACCGGGACAGCTGAAGCTTTCTTT.

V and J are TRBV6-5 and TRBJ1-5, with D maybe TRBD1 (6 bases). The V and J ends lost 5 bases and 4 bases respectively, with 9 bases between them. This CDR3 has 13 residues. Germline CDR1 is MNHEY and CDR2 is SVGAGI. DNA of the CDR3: TGTGCCAGCAGTCGGACAGCTAATCAGCCCCAGCATTTT. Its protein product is CASSRTANQPQHF.

The DNA for the CDR3 is TGTGCCAGCAGTTTCACAGGGGGCGAAGGCTACACCTTC. This encodes CASSFTGGEGYTF. This chain connects TRBV27 to TRBJ1-2, with 9 bases fitting TRBD1. CDR3 length equals 13 residues. Germline V gives CDR1 MNHEY, CDR2 SMNVEV (reference sequence). V lost 3 bases to trimming and J lost 8 bases; unmatched junction nucleotides: 4.

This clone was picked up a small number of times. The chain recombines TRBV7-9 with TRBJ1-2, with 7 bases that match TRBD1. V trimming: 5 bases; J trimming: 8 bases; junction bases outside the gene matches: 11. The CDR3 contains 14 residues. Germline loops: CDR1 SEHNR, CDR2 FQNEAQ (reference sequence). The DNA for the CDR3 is TGTGCCAGCAGCCCCAGCTCGGGACAGAGGGGCTACACCTTC. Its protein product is CASSPSSGQRGYTF.

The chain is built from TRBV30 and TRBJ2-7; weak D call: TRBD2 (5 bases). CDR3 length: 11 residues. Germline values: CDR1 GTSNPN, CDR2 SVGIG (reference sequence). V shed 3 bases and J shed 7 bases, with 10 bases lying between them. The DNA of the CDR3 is TGTGCCTGGAGGGCCAGGAGGGAGCAGTACTTC. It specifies CAWRARREQYF.

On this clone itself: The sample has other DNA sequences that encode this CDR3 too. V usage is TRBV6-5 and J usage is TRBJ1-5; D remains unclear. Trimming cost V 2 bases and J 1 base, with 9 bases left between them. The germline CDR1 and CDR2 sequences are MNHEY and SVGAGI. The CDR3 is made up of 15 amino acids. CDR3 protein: CASSYRGGSNQPQHF. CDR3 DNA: TGTGCCAGCAGTTACCGGGGAGGGAGCAATCAGCCCCAGCATTTT.

This CDR3 reads CASSLSGRSNEKLFF. DNA for the CDR3: TGTGCCAGCAGCTTGTCAGGAAGGTCTAATGAAAAACTGTTTTTT. The chain links TRBV5-6 to TRBJ1-4; D not resolved. Germline CDR1 reads SGHDT; CDR2 reads YYEEEE. The V and J ends lost 1 base and 3 bases respectively, with 10 bases between them. The CDR3 is made up of 15 amino acids.

CDR3 amino acids: CASSPGTGRTEAFF. The CDR3 bases are TGTGCCAGCAGTCCTGGGACAGGGAGAACTGAAGCTTTCTTT. The chain employs TRBV6-1 and TRBJ1-1; the match to TRBD1 covers 9 bases. Trimming at V came to 5 bases and at J to 5 bases, leaving 6 bases not matched to a gene. CDR1 is MNHNS and CDR2 is SASEGT in the germline V gene. The CDR3 has 14 residues.

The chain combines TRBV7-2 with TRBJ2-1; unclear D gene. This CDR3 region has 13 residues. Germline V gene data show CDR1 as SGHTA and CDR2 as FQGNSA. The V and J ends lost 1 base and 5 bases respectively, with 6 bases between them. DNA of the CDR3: TGTGCCAGCAGCTTAGGGCGGAACAATGAGCAGTTCTTC. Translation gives CASSLGRNNEQFF. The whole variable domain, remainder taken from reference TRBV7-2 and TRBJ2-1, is GAGVSQSPSNKVTEKGKDVELRCDPISGHTALYWYRQSLGQGLEFLIYFQGNSAPDKSGLPSDRFSAERTGGSVSTLTIQRTQQEDSAVYLCASSLGRNNEQFFGPGTRLTVL.

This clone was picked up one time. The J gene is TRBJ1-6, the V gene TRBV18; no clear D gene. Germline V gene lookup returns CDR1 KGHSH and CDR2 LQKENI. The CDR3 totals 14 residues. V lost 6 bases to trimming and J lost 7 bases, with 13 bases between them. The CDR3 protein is CASSTIGGNSPLHF. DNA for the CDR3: TGTGCCAGCTCGACAATTGGCGGGAATTCACCCCTCCACTTT.

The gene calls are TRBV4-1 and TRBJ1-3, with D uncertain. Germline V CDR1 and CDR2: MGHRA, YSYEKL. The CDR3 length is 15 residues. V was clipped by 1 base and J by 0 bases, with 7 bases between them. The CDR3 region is CASSQGHHSGNTIYF. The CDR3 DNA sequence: TGCGCCAGCAGCCAAGGACACCACTCTGGAAACACCATATATTTT.

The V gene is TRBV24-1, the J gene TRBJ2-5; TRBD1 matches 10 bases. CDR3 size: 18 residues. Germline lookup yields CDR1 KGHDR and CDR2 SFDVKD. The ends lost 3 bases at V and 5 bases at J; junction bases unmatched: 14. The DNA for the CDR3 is TGTGCCACCAGTGATAACAAACCGGGACAGGGGTTTAGGGAGACCCAGTACTTC. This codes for CATSDNKPGQGFRETQYF.

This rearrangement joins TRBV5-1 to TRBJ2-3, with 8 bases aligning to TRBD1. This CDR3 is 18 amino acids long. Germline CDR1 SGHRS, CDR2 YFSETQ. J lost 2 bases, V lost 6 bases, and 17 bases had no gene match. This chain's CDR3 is CASKNLPGDRGFTDTQYF. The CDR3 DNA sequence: TGCGCCAGCAAGAATCTCCCCGGAGACAGGGGCTTCACAGATACGCAGTATTTT.